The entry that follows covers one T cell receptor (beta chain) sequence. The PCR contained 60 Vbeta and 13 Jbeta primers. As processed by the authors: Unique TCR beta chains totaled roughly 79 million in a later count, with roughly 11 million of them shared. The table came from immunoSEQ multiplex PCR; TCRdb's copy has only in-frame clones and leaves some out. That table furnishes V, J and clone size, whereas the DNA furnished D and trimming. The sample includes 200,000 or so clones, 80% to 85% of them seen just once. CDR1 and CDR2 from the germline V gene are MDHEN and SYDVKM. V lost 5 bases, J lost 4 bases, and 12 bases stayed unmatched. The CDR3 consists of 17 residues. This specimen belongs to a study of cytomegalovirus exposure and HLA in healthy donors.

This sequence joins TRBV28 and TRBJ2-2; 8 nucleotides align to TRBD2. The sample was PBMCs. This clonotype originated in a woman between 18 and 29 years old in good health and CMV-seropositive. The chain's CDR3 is CASSDSPQRGSTGELFF. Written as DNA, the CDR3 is TGTGCCAGCAGTGACTCCCCCCAGCGGGGGTCCACCGGGGAGCTGTTTTTT.